What follows describes a single TCR beta chain. The target antigen is unknown. The CDR3 is 17 amino acids. J gave up 3 bases and V 6 bases, and 14 bases lay outside the gene matches. In germline, CDR1 is MGHRA, CDR2 YSYEKL. Vbeta (60) and Jbeta (13) primers were used in the PCR. Clones were read by immunoSEQ multiplex PCR, and TCRdb kept only the in-frame ones, dropping some. The sample comprises under 250,000 clones, about 72% of which are singletons, and 3.8% rests with the top ten. These data are taken from a study of cytomegalovirus exposure and HLA in healthy donors. Study-wide results and caveats: In a later analysis, specific HLA alleles were associated with 15,000 to 20,000 TCR beta sequences at a 0.05 false discovery rate. When the data were analyzed later, several of the most significant clusters appeared to be linked to common viral pathogens. CMV serostatus stood as the only immune exposure information on hand.

The clonotype comes from a male donor in good health and CMV-seronegative. Specimen: PBMCs. The chain joins TRBV4-1 to TRBJ2-7; the match to TRBD1 covers 10 bases. The CDR3 loop reads CASSLTTGTGAFYEQYF. The CDR3 region has the DNA TGCGCCAGCAGTCTTACGACCGGGACAGGGGCCTTCTACGAGCAGTACTTC.